This TCR beta chain was recovered during a study of cytomegalovirus exposure and HLA in healthy donors. As for the study in general: From donors who were HLA-typed, an early data release held 80 million to 95 million unique TCRs.

Germline loops: CDR1 SQVTM, CDR2 ANQGSEA. CDR3 length: 14 residues. V lost 4 bases, J lost 3 bases, and 7 bases stayed unmatched. In this sample, this clone turned up once. What it binds is unknown. The PCR had 60 Vbeta and 13 Jbeta primers. This table comes from immunoSEQ multiplex PCR, and its TCRdb copy is limited to in-frame clones, with some not included. The repertoire has some 150,000 clones, 70% to 90% of them found once; the top ten carry about 5.6%. General study results and limits: Many donors carried some public TCRs, although rarity characterized most TCR sequences. According to reports, the classifier identified cytomegalovirus status with high specificity and sensitivity. Productive status was seen about 87% or about 30% of the time for most TCR beta V segments in an earlier analysis.

Sample: PBMCs. This sequence was found in a woman in her forties in good health and CMV-seropositive. V is TRBV29-1 and J is TRBJ1-1, with 8 bases matching TRBD1. The CDR3 region has the DNA TGCAGCGTTGCTGGACAGGGCGTCTACACTGAAGCTTTCTTT. Translation gives CSVAGQGVYTEAFF. The full variable domain, completed using reference TRBV29-1 and TRBJ1-1, is SAVISQKPSRDICQRGTSLTIQCQVDSQVTMMFWYRQQPGQSLTLIATANQGSEATYESGFVIDKFPISRPNLTFSTLTVSNMSPEDSSIYLCSVAGQGVYTEAFFGQGTRLTVV.